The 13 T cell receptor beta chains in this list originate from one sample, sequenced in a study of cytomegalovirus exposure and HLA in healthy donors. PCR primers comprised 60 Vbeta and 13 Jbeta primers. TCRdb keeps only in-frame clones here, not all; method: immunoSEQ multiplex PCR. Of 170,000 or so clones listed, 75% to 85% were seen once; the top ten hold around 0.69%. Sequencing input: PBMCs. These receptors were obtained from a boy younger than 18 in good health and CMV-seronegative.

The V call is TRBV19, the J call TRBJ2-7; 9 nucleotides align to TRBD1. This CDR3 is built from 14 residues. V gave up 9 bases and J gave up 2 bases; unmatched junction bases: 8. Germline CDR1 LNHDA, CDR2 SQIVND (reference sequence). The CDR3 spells CASARDRETYEQYF. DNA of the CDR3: TGTGCCAGCGCCAGGGACAGGGAGACCTACGAGCAGTACTTC.

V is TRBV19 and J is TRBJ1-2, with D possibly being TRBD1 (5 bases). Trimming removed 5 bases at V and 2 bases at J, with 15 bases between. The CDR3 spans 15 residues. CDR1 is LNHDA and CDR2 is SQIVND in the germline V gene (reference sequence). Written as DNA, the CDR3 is TGTGCCAGTAGTCTATCCGCGGGGGGGAACTATGGCTACACCTTC. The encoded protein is CASSLSAGGNYGYTF. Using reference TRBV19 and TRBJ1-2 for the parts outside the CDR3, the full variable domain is DGGITQSPKYLFRKEGQNVTLSCEQNLNHDAMYWYRQDPGQGLRLIYYSQIVNDFQKGDIAEGYSVSREKKESFPLTVTSAQKNPTAFYLCASSLSAGGNYGYTFGSGTRLTVV.

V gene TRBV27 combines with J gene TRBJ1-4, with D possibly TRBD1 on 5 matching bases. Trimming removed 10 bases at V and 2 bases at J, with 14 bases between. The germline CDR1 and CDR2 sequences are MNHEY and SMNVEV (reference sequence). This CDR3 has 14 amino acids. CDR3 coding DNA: TGTGCCACCAGAAGGGGCTCCACTAATGAAAAACTGTTTTTT. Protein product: CATRRGSTNEKLFF.

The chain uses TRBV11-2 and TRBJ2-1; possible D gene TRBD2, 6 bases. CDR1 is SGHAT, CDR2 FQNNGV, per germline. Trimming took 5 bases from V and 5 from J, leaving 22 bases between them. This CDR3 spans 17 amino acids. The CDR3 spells CASSLSVGRGSNNEQFF. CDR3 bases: TGTGCCAGCAGCCTTAGTGTAGGGCGGGGCTCGAACAATGAGCAGTTCTTC.

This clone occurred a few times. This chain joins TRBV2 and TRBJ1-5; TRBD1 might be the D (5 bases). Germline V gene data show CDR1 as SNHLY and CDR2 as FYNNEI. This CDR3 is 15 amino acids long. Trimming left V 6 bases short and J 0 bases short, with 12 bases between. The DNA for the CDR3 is TGTGCCAGCAGCTATAGCGGGGGTAGCAATCAGCCCCAGCATTTT. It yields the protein CASSYSGGSNQPQHF. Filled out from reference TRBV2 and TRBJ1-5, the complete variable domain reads EPEVTQTPSHQVTQMGQEVILRCVPISNHLYFYWYRQILGQKVEFLVSFYNNEISEKSEIFDDQFSVERPDGSNFTLKIRSTKLEDSAMYFCASSYSGGSNQPQHFGDGTRLSIL.

DNA for the CDR3: TGTGCCATCAGTGAGTACTTACAGGGGACGCTAGGGTACACTGAAGCTTTCTTT. Its protein is CAISEYLQGTLGYTEAFF. V is TRBV10-3 and J is TRBJ1-1, with 7 nucleotides matching TRBD1. Per germline, CDR1 ENHRY and CDR2 SYGVKD. CDR3 size: 18 residues. V shed 1 base and J 3 bases; nucleotides not matched to a gene: 14.

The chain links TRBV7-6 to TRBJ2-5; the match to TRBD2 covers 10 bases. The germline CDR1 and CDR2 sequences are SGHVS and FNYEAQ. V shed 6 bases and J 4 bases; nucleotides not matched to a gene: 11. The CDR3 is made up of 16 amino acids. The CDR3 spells CASSLAGTSEGETQYF. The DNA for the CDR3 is TGTGCCAGCAGTCTGGCCGGGACTAGCGAGGGAGAGACCCAGTACTTC.

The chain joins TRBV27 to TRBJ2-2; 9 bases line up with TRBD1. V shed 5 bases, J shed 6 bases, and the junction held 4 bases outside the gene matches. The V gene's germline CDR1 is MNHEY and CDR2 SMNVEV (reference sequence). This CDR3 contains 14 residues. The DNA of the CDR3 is TGTGCCAGCAGTGGGGGACAGGGCGCCGGGGAGCTGTTTTTT. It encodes CASSGGQGAGELFF.

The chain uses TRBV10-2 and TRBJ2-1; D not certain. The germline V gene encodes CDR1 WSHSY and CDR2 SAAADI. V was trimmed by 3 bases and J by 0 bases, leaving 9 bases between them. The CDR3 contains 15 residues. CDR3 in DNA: TGCGCCAGCAGTGAACCGCCAGACTCCTACAATGAGCAGTTCTTC. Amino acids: CASSEPPDSYNEQFF.

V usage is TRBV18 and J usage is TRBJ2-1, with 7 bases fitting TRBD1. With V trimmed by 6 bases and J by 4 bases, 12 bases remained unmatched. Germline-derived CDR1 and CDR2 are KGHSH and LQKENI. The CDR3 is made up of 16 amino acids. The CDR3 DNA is TGTGCCAGCTCCCTACAGGGGCGAATGACATACAATGAGCAGTTCTTC. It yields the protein CASSLQGRMTYNEQFF.

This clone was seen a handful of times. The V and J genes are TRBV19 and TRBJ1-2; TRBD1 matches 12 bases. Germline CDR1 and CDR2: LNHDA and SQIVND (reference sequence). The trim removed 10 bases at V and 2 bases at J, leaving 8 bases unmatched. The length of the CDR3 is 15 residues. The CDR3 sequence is CATRGDRGLNYGYTF. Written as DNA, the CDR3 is TGTGCCACCCGAGGGGACAGGGGGCTCAACTATGGCTACACCTTC.

CDR3 protein: CASSQVPGLAGVAEQFF. CDR3 nucleotide sequence: TGCGCCAGCAGCCAAGTTCCAGGACTAGCGGGAGTGGCTGAGCAGTTCTTC. J is TRBJ2-1 and V is TRBV4-3; 13 positions match TRBD2. This CDR3 spans 17 amino acids. Germline trimming cut 1 base from V and 9 bases from J; bases unmatched to any gene: 9. Germline CDR1 LGHNA, CDR2 YSLEER.

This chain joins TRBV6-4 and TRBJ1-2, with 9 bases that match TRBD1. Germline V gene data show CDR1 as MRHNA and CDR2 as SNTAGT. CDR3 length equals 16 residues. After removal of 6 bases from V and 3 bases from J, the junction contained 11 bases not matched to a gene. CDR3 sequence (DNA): TGTGCCAGCAGGGGCGGGACAGGGTCCGCGCACTATGGCTACACCTTC. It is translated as CASRGGTGSAHYGYTF.